The 23 T cell receptor beta chains in this list originate from one sample, sequenced in a study of beta chain features in type 1 diabetes. Study-wide results and limits: TCRB CDR3s were moderately but significantly shorter in Type 1 diabetes patients in all four CD4+ subsets.

These receptors lack a known antigen. Expressed TCRB transcripts got sequenced, as all isolated RNA was reverse transcribed. Sequencing was performed with immunoSEQ multiplex PCR; in TCRdb, only in-frame clones are kept and a portion is missing. In the table there are about 660,000 clones, more than 13% of which are singletons. Sequenced material: naive CD4+ T cells from blood. These receptors were obtained from a man in his late teens or twenties with type 1 diabetes.

The chain couples TRBV25-1 to TRBJ2-7; tentatively, D is TRBD2 (6 bases). The V end lost 11 bases, the J end lost 6 bases, and 8 bases lay between the germline ends. Germline V gene data show CDR1 as MGHDK and CDR2 as SYGVNS. The CDR3 loop spans 9 amino acids. In nucleotides, the CDR3 is TGTGCCGGGGGGAGCGAGCAGTACTTC. It yields the protein CAGGSEQYF.

This clone came up a few times. The chain uses TRBV7-3 and TRBJ2-1, with TRBD2 matching 12 bases. Germline lookup yields CDR1 SGHTA and CDR2 FQGTGA. The CDR3 covers 17 residues. V was pared by 2 bases and J by 7 bases, with 9 bases of the junction left unmatched. Written as DNA, the CDR3 is TGTGCCAGCAGCTTATTGCCGACTAGCGGGGGTTTGAATGAGCAGTTCTTC. It yields the protein CASSLLPTSGGLNEQFF.

This clone was counted only a few times. The chain links TRBV29-1 to TRBJ2-6, with a tentative D call TRBD2 (5 bases). The CDR3 sequence is 13 residues long. The V gene lost 7 bases and the J gene lost 1 base, with 8 bases spanning the gap. Germline CDR1 is SQVTM and CDR2 is ANQGSEA. CDR3 bases: TGCAGCGCCCGGACTTCTGGGGCCAACGTCCTGACTTTC. As protein: CSARTSGANVLTF.

This clone was seen a handful of times. The J gene is TRBJ1-5, the V gene TRBV4-1; no reliable D call. The germline gives CDR1 MGHRA, CDR2 YSYEKL. This CDR3 has 14 amino acids. The V end was cut by 4 bases, the J end by 4 bases, with 11 bases between. CDR3 protein: CASSPTNLNQPQHF. The CDR3 DNA sequence: TGCGCCAGCAGCCCGACAAATCTTAATCAGCCCCAGCATTTT.

There are a few counts of this clone. Other DNA variants within this sample encode the same CDR3. The chain is built from TRBV5-1 and TRBJ2-7; the D is unclear. The CDR3 sequence is 11 residues long. CDR1 and CDR2 from the germline V gene are SGHRS and YFSETQ. The ends were cut back, 2 bases at V and 3 bases at J, with 3 bases in the middle. CDR3 region: CASSFSYEQYF. CDR3 sequence (DNA): TGCGCCAGCAGCTTCAGCTACGAGCAGTACTTC. The full variable domain, its missing parts supplied by reference TRBV5-1 and TRBJ2-7, is KAGVTQTPRYLIKTRGQQVTLSCSPISGHRSVSWYQQTPGQGLQFLFEYFSETQRNKGNFPGRFSGRQFSNSRSEMNVSTLELGDSALYLCASSFSYEQYFGPGTRLTVT.

The chain is built from TRBV5-6 and TRBJ2-6, with D unresolved. V shed 4 bases and J shed 0 bases, with 8 bases lying between them. The CDR3 is 15 amino acids. CDR1 is SGHDT, CDR2 YYEEEE, per germline. CDR3 in DNA: TGTGCCAGCAGCCATAGACCCTCTGGGGCCAACGTCCTGACTTTC. Translated: CASSHRPSGANVLTF.

The chain has TRBV2 and TRBJ1-1; TRBD1 is a possible D gene (6 bases). In germline, CDR1 is SNHLY, CDR2 FYNNEI. This CDR3 is 13 amino acids long. The ends were cut back, 7 bases at V and 0 bases at J, with 9 bases in the middle. CDR3 in DNA: TGTGCCAGCAAAACAGGGTTGAACACTGAAGCTTTCTTT. Encoded protein: CASKTGLNTEAFF.

The chain's CDR3 is CAWSGGGVGTQYF. The CDR3 DNA follows: TGTGCCTGGAGTGGCGGAGGGGTTGGGACCCAGTACTTC. V gene TRBV30 combines with J gene TRBJ2-5, with a weak D call TRBD2 (6 bases). V lost 1 base and J lost 7, with 13 bases in between. Germline CDR1 is GTSNPN and CDR2 is SVGIG (reference sequence). This CDR3 has 13 amino acids.

The CDR3 region has the DNA TGTGCCAGCAGTGATAGTAGGGGAACCTATGGCTACACCTTC. Amino acids: CASSDSRGTYGYTF. V usage is TRBV25-1 and J usage is TRBJ1-2; D is possibly TRBD1 (5 bases). Trimming removed 3 bases from V and 4 bases from J, with 12 bases in between. This CDR3 has 14 amino acids. From germline, CDR1 is MGHDK and CDR2 SYGVNS.

This chain uses TRBV21-1 with TRBJ2-7. TRBV21-1 is given as a pseudogene. The CDR3 totals 13 residues. CDR3 loop: CASCRSLTYEQYF. The CDR3 DNA reads TGTGCCAGCTGCAGGTCCCTTACCTACGAGCAGTACTTC.

This clone has more than one count but fewer than ten. J is TRBJ2-1 and V is TRBV15; D is perhaps TRBD1 (6 bases). V was shortened by 8 bases and J by 4 bases, with 12 bases between the two germline ends. Germline CDR1 LNHNV, CDR2 YYDKDF (reference sequence). This CDR3 is built from 13 residues. The CDR3 region has the DNA TGTGCCACCGCCACAGGGAATTACAATGAGCAGTTCTTC. Amino acid sequence: CATATGNYNEQFF.

This clone was picked up a small number of times. The chain joins TRBV5-1 to TRBJ1-2; D may be TRBD1 (6 bases). V dropped 3 bases and J dropped 4 bases, with 10 bases sitting between them. The V gene's germline CDR1 is SGHRS and CDR2 YFSETQ. This CDR3 contains 13 residues. For the CDR3, the DNA is TGCGCCAGCAGCTATGGACAGAGCTATGGCTACACCTTC. It specifies CASSYGQSYGYTF.

J is TRBJ2-1 and V is TRBV9; D unresolved. The CDR3 extends over 13 amino acids. V was shortened by 3 bases and J by 8 bases, with 12 bases between the two germline ends. Per the germline V gene, CDR1 is SGDLS and CDR2 is YYNGEE. The CDR3 loop is CASSAGFIDEQFF. The CDR3 DNA sequence: TGTGCCAGCAGCGCGGGCTTTATCGATGAGCAGTTCTTC.

In this sample, this clone turned up a few times. The chain links TRBV28 to TRBJ1-4, with D tentatively TRBD1 (5 bases). Germline CDR1 and CDR2: MDHEN and SYDVKM. The CDR3 is 14 amino acids. V shed 4 bases and J shed 0 bases, with 6 bases lying between them. Written as DNA, the CDR3 is TGTGCCAGCAGTTCGACAGCAACTAATGAAAAACTGTTTTTT. This translates into CASSSTATNEKLFF.

This chain links TRBV30 with TRBJ2-7; TRBD2 agrees at 9 bases. There are 14 residues in the CDR3. Losses at the gene ends were 2 bases for V and 1 base for J; bases not matched to a gene: 3. Germline V gene data show CDR1 as GTSNPN and CDR2 as SVGIG (reference sequence). This CDR3 reads CAWSPSGESYEQYF. CDR3 coding DNA: TGTGCCTGGAGTCCTAGCGGGGAGTCCTACGAGCAGTACTTC. Combining the CDR3 with reference TRBV30 and TRBJ2-7 gives the whole variable domain SQTIHQWPATLVQPVGSPLSLECTVEGTSNPNLYWYRQAAGRGLQLLFYSVGIGQISSEVPQNLSASRPQDRQFILSSKKLLLSDSGFYLCAWSPSGESYEQYFGPGTRLTVT.

With regard to this clone: Other DNA sequences in this specimen translate into the identical CDR3. The CDR3: CAWSSPETQYF. The CDR3 DNA sequence: TGTGCCTGGAGTAGCCCAGAGACCCAGTACTTC. V and J are TRBV30 and TRBJ2-5, with D hard to call. Germline V CDR1 and CDR2: GTSNPN, SVGIG (reference sequence). The CDR3 contains 11 residues. Trimming removed 2 bases at V and 4 bases at J, with 5 bases between.

This clone has just a few counts. The rearrangement joins TRBV25-1 to TRBJ2-1, with 8 nucleotides matching TRBD2. The trim removed 4 bases at V and 3 bases at J, leaving 2 bases unmatched. This CDR3 region has 14 residues. Germline-derived CDR1 and CDR2 are MGHDK and SYGVNS. Written as DNA, the CDR3 is TGTGCCAGCAGTGTTCGGGAGGGCTACAATGAGCAGTTCTTC. Its protein product is CASSVREGYNEQFF.

This clone occurred a few times. The rearrangement uses TRBV27 and TRBJ1-6; possible D gene TRBD1, 6 bases. The germline V gene encodes CDR1 MNHEY and CDR2 SMNVEV (reference sequence). V was trimmed by 7 bases and J by 7 bases, leaving 14 bases between them. CDR3 length: 14 amino acids. The CDR3 reads CASTPDRSNSPLHF. CDR3 nucleotide sequence: TGTGCCAGCACGCCAGACAGGTCCAATTCACCCCTCCACTTT.

This clone was detected only a few times. The rearrangement links TRBV2 to TRBJ1-3; D is undetermined. The ends were cut back, 3 bases at V and 0 bases at J, with 6 bases in the middle. The length of the CDR3 is 14 residues. Germline loops: CDR1 SNHLY, CDR2 FYNNEI. For the CDR3, the DNA is TGTGCCAGCAGTGATCAGCTCTCTGGAAACACCATATATTTT. It is translated as CASSDQLSGNTIYF.

The rearrangement links TRBV25-1 to TRBJ1-6, with no clear D. Trimming removed 4 bases at V and 4 bases at J, with 17 bases between. Germline V gene lookup returns CDR1 MGHDK and CDR2 SYGVNS. This CDR3 is built from 17 residues. This chain's CDR3 is CASSGGPGGDYNSPLHF. The CDR3 DNA sequence: TGTGCCAGCAGTGGGGGTCCGGGAGGAGATTATAATTCACCCCTCCACTTT.

The chain carries TRBV7-9 and TRBJ2-7; D may be TRBD2 (5 bases). Trimming left V 5 bases short and J 2 bases short, with 16 bases between. Germline V gives CDR1 SEHNR, CDR2 FQNEAQ (reference sequence). CDR3 length: 15 amino acids. This CDR3 is CASSPYGGPTYEQYF. The CDR3 DNA reads as TGTGCCAGCAGCCCTTATGGAGGACCTACCTACGAGCAGTACTTC.

This clone was detected only a few times. The rearrangement joins TRBV7-2 to TRBJ2-7, with a possible D match to TRBD2 (6 bases). The CDR3 totals 15 residues. Trimming cost V 3 bases and J 0 bases, with 12 bases left between them. Germline CDR1 and CDR2: SGHTA and FQGNSA. For the CDR3, the DNA is TGTGCCAGCAGCTTGAGAGCGGGCCCCTCCTACGAGCAGTACTTC. It codes for CASSLRAGPSYEQYF.

This chain links TRBV7-2 with TRBJ1-1; 9 bases are shared with TRBD1. CDR1 is SGHTA, CDR2 FQGNSA, per germline. The CDR3 totals 14 residues. Trimming took 5 bases from V and 10 from J; bases not matched to a gene: 11. In DNA, the CDR3 is TGTGCCAGCAGCCTCGGACAGGGGTGGATGGGAGCTTTCTTT. Amino acids: CASSLGQGWMGAFF.